The sequence of this T cell receptor (beta chain) was determined in a study of CD8+ T cells in alopecia areata. Study as a whole: Administration of oral tofacitinib to treated patients was at 5 to 10 mg twice daily. Patients in the study were on tofacitinib for 6 to 18 months, then off it for 6 months.

Individuals with alopecia areata gave both lesional scalp punch biopsies and peripheral blood for collection. Regarding the study as a whole: Elevated clonality characterized lesional scalp relative to normal scalp, particularly in alopecia totalis/universalis.

The CDR3 consists of 10 residues. The V gene lost 6 bases and the J gene lost 10 bases, with 7 bases spanning the gap. RNA was extracted and reverse transcribed into cDNA as the sequencing template. Clones were sequenced by immunoSEQ multiplex PCR, and TCRdb holds only the in-frame ones, with some missing. The sample shows approximately 89,000 clones, roughly 42% of them seen only once. Concerning this clone: Antigen unknown.

The TCR comes from a human donor with alopecia areata. Sequencing used CD4+ T cells sorted from blood. J is TRBJ2-1 and V is TRBV23-1; possibly TRBD1 for D (6 bases). TRBV23-1 is known as an ORF, though its function is uncertain. CDR3 sequence (DNA): TGCGCCAGCAGGACAGGAGAGCAGTTCTTC. This codes for CASRTGEQFF.